The 18 T cell receptor beta chains below all came from one sample that was sequenced in a study of shared clonotypes between healthy human individuals. The repertoire was sequenced with immunoSEQ multiplex PCR; TCRdb's copy has only in-frame clones and lacks some. The data show a few million clones, 85% to 95% seen once. Input material: naive CD4+ T cells from PBMCs. Subset in this sample: CD45RA+ positively selected. These receptors all come from a man aged 18 to 35 in good health. Some clones in this sample may be carry-over from other donors' samples.

Details on this clone: Other DNA sequences in the sample encode the same CDR3. This chain joins TRBV7-3 and TRBJ2-3, with unresolved D. This CDR3 has 13 amino acids. CDR1 is SGHTA and CDR2 is FQGTGA in the germline V gene. V lost 4 bases and J lost 1, with 6 bases in between. The chain's CDR3 is CASSSARTDTQYF. The CDR3 nucleotides are TGTGCCAGCAGCTCCGCTCGCACAGATACGCAGTATTTT.

The chain couples TRBV2 to TRBJ2-1, with 14 bases fitting TRBD2. Trimming at V came to 6 bases and at J to 6 bases, leaving 4 bases not matched to a gene. Germline V gene data show CDR1 as SNHLY and CDR2 as FYNNEI. The CDR3 loop spans 15 amino acids. The CDR3 here is CASRGTSGSRNEQFF. The CDR3 region has the DNA TGTGCCAGCAGGGGGACTAGCGGGAGTCGCAATGAGCAGTTCTTC.

The chain employs TRBV5-1 and TRBJ2-7; 11 nucleotides match TRBD1. Germline V lookup: CDR1 SGHRS, CDR2 YFSETQ. The CDR3 is made up of 14 amino acids. Trimming at V came to 5 bases and at J to 6 bases, leaving 7 bases not matched to a gene. The chain's CDR3 is CASSWDRGFGEQYF. The CDR3 DNA sequence: TGCGCCAGCAGTTGGGACAGGGGGTTTGGCGAGCAGTACTTC.

The chain employs TRBV10-3 and TRBJ1-1, with D possibly matching TRBD1 (5 bases). V shed 7 bases and J shed 3 bases, with 12 bases lying between them. Germline CDR1 and CDR2: ENHRY and SYGVKD. The CDR3 length is 13 residues. For the CDR3, the DNA is TGTGCCATCAACCCGACAGTGGACACTGAAGCTTTCTTT. Its protein product is CAINPTVDTEAFF.

The CDR3 nucleotides are TGCGCCAGCACCCTATTGGAGGGAGTGAACACCGGGGAGCTGTTTTTT. Its translation: CASTLLEGVNTGELFF. The chain links TRBV5-1 to TRBJ2-2; TRBD2 is a possible D gene (6 bases). CDR1 and CDR2 (germline): SGHRS, YFSETQ. This CDR3 has 16 amino acids. The ends were cut back, 6 bases at V and 1 base at J, with 16 bases in the middle.

The rearrangement uses TRBV10-3 and TRBJ2-2; D is perhaps TRBD2 (6 bases). The CDR3 runs to 16 residues. CDR1 and CDR2 (germline): ENHRY, SYGVKD. V was trimmed by 3 bases and J by 3 bases, leaving 14 bases between them. CDR3 nucleotide sequence: TGTGCCATCAGTGACGGGCCGGGAGCGGACACCGGGGAGCTGTTTTTT. It encodes CAISDGPGADTGELFF.

The rearrangement links TRBV7-9 to TRBJ2-7; 7 nucleotides align to TRBD1. V was clipped by 0 bases and J by 3 bases; unmatched bases: 5. CDR3 length equals 15 residues. Germline V gene sequence: CDR1 SEHNR, CDR2 FQNEAQ (reference sequence). CDR3 bases: TGTGCCAGCAGCTTAGCGACAGGGAGAGACTACGAGCAGTACTTC. Its translation is CASSLATGRDYEQYF.

This clone came up once. The chain joins TRBV5-1 to TRBJ2-3; the D gene could be TRBD1 or TRBD2 (5 bases each). The germline V gene encodes CDR1 SGHRS and CDR2 YFSETQ. The CDR3 consists of 15 residues. V was pared by 0 bases and J by 2 bases, with 10 bases between. Here the CDR3 reads CASSLGGTPTDTQYF. The CDR3 DNA sequence: TGCGCCAGCAGCTTGGGGGGGACCCCCACAGATACGCAGTATTTT.

CDR3 DNA sequence: TGTGCCAGCAGCCAAAGGCAGGGGGCGAGGGAGACCCAGTACTTC. Its translation is CASSQRQGARETQYF. The rearrangement uses TRBV4-2 and TRBJ2-5; 8 bases align to TRBD1. The CDR3 is made up of 15 amino acids. V gave up 2 bases and J gave up 5 bases; unmatched junction bases: 7. CDR1 is LGHNA and CDR2 is YNFKEQ in the germline V gene.

The chain combines TRBV7-3 with TRBJ2-1; 12 bases are a match to TRBD2. The CDR3 is 17 amino acids. Germline CDR1 SGHTA, CDR2 FQGTGA. The ends lost 6 bases at V and 9 bases at J; junction bases unmatched: 15. This CDR3 is CASRPRGLAGGPGEQFF. The CDR3 region has the DNA TGTGCCAGCAGACCCCGTGGGCTAGCGGGAGGGCCAGGTGAGCAGTTCTTC.

The chain combines TRBV6-6 with TRBJ1-2; D remains ambiguous. The CDR3 loop spans 10 amino acids. The V gene lost 6 bases and the J gene lost 4 bases, with 3 bases spanning the gap. Looked up from germline, CDR1 is MNHNY and CDR2 is SVGAGI (reference sequence). In DNA, the CDR3 is TGTGCCAGCAGCCTCTATGGCTACACCTTC. It encodes CASSLYGYTF.

V gene TRBV5-6 combines with J gene TRBJ2-4; D unclear. The V end lost 2 bases, the J end lost 3 bases, and 12 bases lay between the germline ends. The CDR3 contains 15 residues. Germline loops: CDR1 SGHDT, CDR2 YYEEEE. Written as DNA, the CDR3 is TGTGCCAGCAGCTTCGGTTCCCTGGGCAAAAACATTCAGTACTTC. This translates into CASSFGSLGKNIQYF. Based on the CDR3 plus reference TRBV5-6 and TRBJ2-4, the full variable domain is DAGVTQSPTHLIKTRGQQVTLRCSPKSGHDTVSWYQQALGQGPQFIFQYYEEEERQRGNFPDRFSGHQFPNYSSELNVNALLLGDSALYLCASSFGSLGKNIQYFGAGTRLSVL.

The chain is built from TRBV9 and TRBJ2-7; no reliable D call. Germline CDR1 SGDLS, CDR2 YYNGEE. This CDR3 region has 15 residues. The V end lost 4 bases, the J end lost 2 bases, and 16 bases lay between the germline ends. The CDR3 spells CASSPRVHPTYEQYF. The CDR3 DNA follows: TGTGCCAGCAGCCCCCGGGTCCACCCCACCTACGAGCAGTACTTC.

The rearrangement links TRBV11-2 to TRBJ2-5; a possible D gene is TRBD1 (6 bases). V lost 1 base and J 2 bases, leaving 14 bases between the germline ends. Germline V gives CDR1 SGHAT, CDR2 FQNNGV. The CDR3 runs 16 residues. The chain's CDR3 is CASSLGLGQRQETQYF. The CDR3, as DNA: TGTGCCAGCAGCTTAGGTCTGGGACAACGACAAGAGACCCAGTACTTC.

This chain links TRBV14 with TRBJ2-2, with unresolved D. Germline CDR1 is SGHDN and CDR2 is FVKESK. CDR3 length: 19 amino acids. The V gene lost 1 base and the J gene lost 1 base, with 19 bases spanning the gap. The CDR3: CASSQGAAKASWNTGELFF. The CDR3 nucleotides are TGTGCCAGCAGCCAAGGTGCGGCCAAGGCTTCTTGGAACACCGGGGAGCTGTTTTTT.

The rearrangement uses TRBV29-1 and TRBJ2-7, with unresolved D. The CDR3 sequence is 13 residues long. The germline gives CDR1 SQVTM, CDR2 ANQGSEA. V gave up 4 bases and J gave up 0 bases, with 10 bases separating them. The CDR3 loop reads CSVVQSSSYEQYF. The CDR3 nucleotides are TGCAGCGTTGTGCAGTCGAGCTCCTACGAGCAGTACTTC.

The chain joins TRBV2 to TRBJ2-2; D gene uncertain. Trimming cost V 7 bases and J 2 bases, with 14 bases left between them. Germline V gene lookup returns CDR1 SNHLY and CDR2 FYNNEI. This CDR3 spans 15 amino acids. CDR3 sequence: CASTNRAENTGELFF. CDR3 DNA: TGTGCCAGCACCAACCGGGCCGAAAACACCGGGGAGCTGTTTTTT.

V gene TRBV6-5 combines with J gene TRBJ1-1; the D gene is possibly TRBD1 (6 bases). Germline V CDR1 and CDR2: MNHEY, SVGAGI. The CDR3 sequence is 14 residues long. This CDR3 reads CASAAGGSNTEAFF. In DNA, the CDR3 is TGTGCTTCAGCGGCGGGGGGCTCGAACACTGAAGCTTTCTTT.